This TCR beta chain was identified during a study of T cells expressing NK-cell markers. Study in general: The TCR beta repertoires originated in sorted CD3+CD56+NKG2C+, CD3+CD56+NKG2C- and CD3+CD56-NKG2C+ T cells. HCMV seropositivity marked most of the eight sequenced donors; one was seronegative.

As regards this clonotype: What it recognizes is unknown.

TCRdb re-called the 5' RACE reads, yielding one record per CDR3 amino acid sequence without DNA. This sample lists 350,000 to 400,000 distinct CDR3 sequences; its ten largest clones have roughly 10%. Findings of the study overall: The study found dominant NKG2C+ clonotypes at about 1.0-7.0% of CD8+ T cells in about six donors. These same clonotypes (in a handful of donors) also led the CD3+CD56-NKG2C+ fraction.

CDR3 length: 15 amino acids. Sequenced material: blood T cells: a sorted CD56 or NKG2C T cell subset, CD4+ or CD8+ T cells, or bulk PBMC T cells (not recorded which). J is TRBJ2-7 and V is TRBV12-3 or TRBV12-4; TCRdb's assignment of TRBD1 cannot be checked, as there is no DNA. This TCR derives from a woman between 45 and 60 years old in good health. The CDR3 is CASSAGTGGSSEQYF.